This entry lists 13 T cell receptor beta chains sequenced from one sample in a study of blood T cells in healthy people across ages (dated by TCRdb to the mid-2010s). Library construction relied on 5' RACE. Sequenced using an Illumina HiSeq 2500. A second roughly 7 to 11 cycle PCR used a sample-barcoded 5' primer and a J-beta primer mix. TCRdb reprocessed the public reads (quality trimming at Q25 with fastp, clone calling with MiXCR) and kept in-frame beta chains. Rows merge per CDR3 protein into single entries with the most common DNA and genes. The sample has approximately 1.5 million distinct CDR3 sequences on record, 35% to 45% of them singletons. Over 3.5% of the sample goes to the ten largest clones. Sequenced: blood. The origin of the receptors is a woman aged 18-29 years in good health.

The V gene is TRBV7-9, the J gene TRBJ1-2; D gene unclear. Trimming stripped 4 bases from V and 13 bases from J, with 19 bases between. Germline assignment: CDR1 SEHNR and CDR2 FQNEAQ (reference sequence). CDR3 length: 13 residues. The CDR3 DNA reads TGTGCCAGCAGCTCGTCCGGGCCGAATTTCCCCACCTTC. Translated: CASSSSGPNFPTF. The entire variable domain, with the rest obtained from reference TRBV7-9 and TRBJ1-2, is as follows: DTGVSQNPRHKITKRGQNVTFRCDPISEHNRLYWYRQTLGQGPEFLTYFQNEAQLEKSRLLSDRFSAERPKGSFSTLEIQRTEQGDSAMYLCASSSSGPNFPTFGSGTRLTVV.

This clonotype was observed a handful of times. The V gene is TRBV14, the J gene TRBJ2-2, with a tentative D call TRBD2 (6 bases). The CDR3 sequence is 18 residues long. Germline V gene lookup returns CDR1 SGHDN and CDR2 FVKESK. V dropped 0 bases and J dropped 4 bases, with 18 bases sitting between them. The CDR3 loop reads CASSQDLPGTGVTGELFF. DNA of the CDR3: TGTGCCAGCAGCCAAGACCTACCCGGAACGGGGGTCACCGGGGAGCTGTTTTTT.

This clonotype was found a few times. The rearrangement joins TRBV6-6 to TRBJ1-6; D gene ambiguous. The V gene lost 2 bases and the J gene lost 11 bases, with 16 bases spanning the gap. This CDR3 spans 15 amino acids. CDR1 is MNHNY and CDR2 is SVGAGI in the germline V gene (reference sequence). The DNA of the CDR3 is TGTGCCAGCAGTTACGAGCGAGGGCTTACTACACCCCTCCACTTT. Protein sequence: CASSYERGLTTPLHF.

This rearrangement joins TRBV27 to TRBJ1-1, with TRBD1 identical over 9 bases. V trimming: 8 bases; J trimming: 5 bases; junction bases outside the gene matches: 12. Germline CDR1 and CDR2: MNHEY and SMNVEV (reference sequence). This CDR3 has 15 amino acids. CDR3 DNA sequence: TGTGCCAGCTATCGGGACAGGGTAGTGGGGACTGAAGCTTTCTTT. It yields the protein CASYRDRVVGTEAFF.

The chain joins TRBV29-1 to TRBJ1-2, with D unclear. Germline V gene lookup returns CDR1 SQVTM and CDR2 ANQGSEA. The CDR3 extends over 14 amino acids. Trimming shortened V by 1 base and J by 0 bases, and 9 bases separated the two germline ends. The chain's CDR3 is CSVEGTDSNYGYTF. DNA for the CDR3: TGCAGCGTTGAAGGCACAGACTCTAACTATGGCTACACCTTC.

The chain carries TRBV4-3 and TRBJ2-1; D might be TRBD1 (5 bases). Germline loops: CDR1 LGHNA, CDR2 YSLEER. The V end was cut by 0 bases, the J end by 10 bases, with 16 bases between. The CDR3 is 15 amino acids. This CDR3 reads CASSQDQGASYEQFF. In nucleotides, the CDR3 is TGCGCCAGCAGCCAAGATCAAGGGGCGTCCTACGAGCAGTTCTTC.

V and J are TRBV27 and TRBJ2-1; D is uncertain. Germline CDR1 is MNHEY and CDR2 is SMNVEV (reference sequence). V dropped 11 bases and J dropped 4 bases, with 15 bases sitting between them. This CDR3 spans 13 amino acids. The CDR3 DNA reads as TGTGCCTGTTCTACCAACAGTTACAATGAGCAGTTCTTC. Amino acids: CACSTNSYNEQFF.

The V call is TRBV20-1, the J call TRBJ1-2; 8 bases map to TRBD1. The CDR3 runs to 15 residues. J was trimmed by 3 bases and V by 6 bases; bases with no gene match: 12. Germline V CDR1 and CDR2: DFQATT, SNEGSKA (reference sequence). CDR3 sequence: CSAAGGTGHDYGYTF. In DNA form, the CDR3 reads TGCAGTGCCGCAGGGGGCACTGGGCATGACTATGGCTACACCTTC.

The rearrangement links TRBV6-5 to TRBJ2-3, with 8 positions matching TRBD2. The germline gives CDR1 MNHEY, CDR2 SVGAGI. With V trimmed by 2 bases and J by 6 bases, 7 bases remained unmatched. The CDR3 runs 15 residues. CDR3 bases: TGTGCCAGCAGTTACGGACTAGCCGAATCCGATACGCAGTATTTT. It translates to CASSYGLAESDTQYF.

This chain joins TRBV10-3 and TRBJ2-3, with a possible D match to TRBD1 (5 bases). Deletions cut 4 bases from V and 1 base from J, with 9 bases between. This CDR3 comprises 14 residues. CDR1 ENHRY and CDR2 SYGVKD come from the germline V gene. CDR3 coding DNA: TGTGCCATCAGTGCGACAGTCGGCACAGATACGCAGTATTTT. Its protein product is CAISATVGTDTQYF.

The chain employs TRBV5-6 and TRBJ2-7; D possibly uses TRBD1 or TRBD2 (6 bases each). V dropped 6 bases and J dropped 6 bases, with 16 bases sitting between them. Germline CDR1 is SGHDT and CDR2 is YYEEEE. The CDR3 contains 13 residues. CDR3 in DNA: TGTGCCAGCAAAAGGGGGGTTCTCCGCGAGCAGTACTTC. It codes for CASKRGVLREQYF.

The rearrangement links TRBV10-3 to TRBJ2-7; D perhaps matches TRBD2 (5 bases). The V end was cut by 11 bases, the J end by 0 bases, with 17 bases between. This CDR3 has 14 amino acids. Germline-derived CDR1 and CDR2 are ENHRY and SYGVKD. The CDR3 is CAVVAGGRSYEQYF. The CDR3 DNA reads as TGTGCCGTTGTGGCAGGAGGCCGCTCCTACGAGCAGTACTTC.

This sequence joins TRBV20-1 and TRBJ2-7; D not resolved. The V gene lost 0 bases and the J gene lost 4 bases, with 4 bases spanning the gap. This CDR3 region has 11 residues. Germline CDR1 reads DFQATT; CDR2 reads SNEGSKA (reference sequence). Here the CDR3 reads CSARDKYEQYF. CDR3 sequence (DNA): TGCAGTGCTAGAGATAAGTACGAGCAGTACTTC.